Listed below are T cell receptor beta chains from one sample, sequenced in a study of shared clonotypes between healthy human individuals. Repertoires were generated with immunoSEQ multiplex PCR, while TCRdb's copy carries only in-frame clones and drops some. The repertoire holds hundreds of thousands of clones, 90% to 95% seen once, with over 0.095% in the top ten. Sequenced material: naive CD8+ T cells sorted from blood. Every receptor here comes from a woman in her 30s in good health. Each CDR3 is given with its conserved first and last residue. The D gene is left open where the match is weak. Clone size, where shown, is once, few, many, or a class for clones that have expanded.

TGTGCCAGCAGGGGACAGGGAACCTCCTACGAGCAGTACTTC | CASRGQGTSYEQYF | TRBJ2-7 | NA | TRBV11-2 | TRBD1
TGTGCCAGCAGCTTGTCGACGGCAGGGAATTCACCCCTCCACTTT | CASSLSTAGNSPLHF | TRBJ1-6 | once | TRBV5-6 | NA
TGTGCCAGCAGCTTCCTTACAGGGGGCACTGAAGCTTTCTTT | CASSFLTGGTEAFF | TRBJ1-1 | NA | TRBV7-9 | TRBD1
TGTGCCAGCAGCCCACTCGACTACGAGCAGTACTTC | CASSPLDYEQYF | TRBJ2-7 | NA | TRBV7-9 | NA
TGTGCCAGCAGCTTGGGGCTTACCAGTCACGAGCAGTACTTC | CASSLGLTSHEQYF | TRBJ2-7 | NA | TRBV13 | NA
TGTGCCAGTAGTAGCCCCCGGCTAGCGGGAGCTTACGAGCAGTACTTC | CASSSPRLAGAYEQYF | TRBJ2-7 | NA | TRBV19 | TRBD2
TGTGCCAGCAGTTTAGGGGACAGAAAAACCCTCTACAATGAGCAGTTCTTC | CASSLGDRKTLYNEQFF | TRBJ2-1 | NA | TRBV28 | TRBD1
TGTGCCAGCAGCATAATACAGGGTACGCGGTCCTACGAGCAGTACTTC | CASSIIQGTRSYEQYF | TRBJ2-7 | NA | TRBV11-2 | NA
TGTGCCACCAGCAGAGATCGCTCGAGCACAGATACGCAGTATTTT | CATSRDRSSTDTQYF | TRBJ2-3 | NA | TRBV15 | NA
TGTGCCAGCAGCGTAGGGGCTAGCGGTCTCGAGAAGCAGTACTTC | CASSVGASGLEKQYF | TRBJ2-7 | NA | TRBV9 | TRBD2
TGCAGTGCTGGGGTTCAGCCCCAGCATTTT | CSAGVQPQHF | TRBJ1-5 | NA | TRBV20-1 | NA
TGTGCCAGCAGGCCCGGGATCTCCTACGAGCAGTACTTC | CASRPGISYEQYF | TRBJ2-7 | NA | TRBV2 | NA
TGTGCCAGCAGTTTGGTCGGGAGCTCCTACGAGCAGTACTTC | CASSLVGSSYEQYF | TRBJ2-7 | NA | TRBV28 | NA
TGTGCCAGCAGTTTAAACCTAGCGGGAAGCTCCAATGAGCAGTTCTTC | CASSLNLAGSSNEQFF | TRBJ2-1 | NA | TRBV27 | TRBD2
TGTGCCAGCAGCTTGGCCGTCGGAGGGTACGAGCAGTACTTC | CASSLAVGGYEQYF | TRBJ2-7 | NA | TRBV7-9 | NA